The source of this TCR beta chain is a study of T cell clonotyping in hematopoietic cell transplantation. Time point given: recipient sample about 28 days before transplant, after cytoreduction. Samples: about 28 days before transplant, then days 30, 100 and 180 after. The repertoire was sequenced with immunoSEQ multiplex PCR; TCRdb's copy has only in-frame clones and lacks some. The repertoire holds 25,000 to 30,000 clones, with approximately 80% as singletons. CDR3 size: 10 residues. The V gene's germline CDR1 is DFQATT and CDR2 SNEGSKA (reference sequence). The sequenced sample was peripheral blood mononuclear cells, obtained before stem cell transplant. The chain has TRBV20-1 and TRBJ2-1; no firm D call. The clonotype was recovered from an older woman with acute myeloid leukemia. Some clones in this sample may be carry-over from other donors' samples. CDR3 residues: CRALGDEQFF. For the CDR3, the DNA is TGCAGAGCCCTAGGCGATGAGCAGTTCTTC.